This T cell receptor beta chain was captured in a study of T cell repertoires in ileal Crohn's disease. As for the study in general: Surgery for a complication: stricturing in approximately 60%, penetrating in around 39%.

Measured with immunoSEQ multiplex PCR; TCRdb has only the in-frame clones, and not every one. The sample has about 3,900 clones; around 85% are singletons. Concerning this clone itself: The target antigen is unknown.

Study results and caveats: Active smokers at surgery had more clonal expansions than non-smokers. All patients with clonality above 26.8% had endoscopic recurrence.

CDR3 length: 15 amino acids. The V end was cut by 2 bases, the J end by 0 bases, with 7 bases between. Germline lookup yields CDR1 KGHSH and CDR2 LQKENI. Time point defined: neoterminal ileum biopsy at postoperative endoscopy, about 6 months after surgery. The receptor was derived from an adult with Crohn's disease. Material: ileal tissue. The chain recombines TRBV18 with TRBJ1-4, with D possibly being TRBD1 (6 bases). DNA for the CDR3: TGTGCCAGCTCACCAAACAGGGCAACTAATGAAAAACTGTTTTTT. Its protein product is CASSPNRATNEKLFF.